The T cell receptor beta chain under discussion was sequenced for a study of blood T cell repertoires in COVID-19. Some clones are missing from TCRdb's copy, which holds only in-frame ones; the method was immunoSEQ multiplex PCR. The table records 200,000 to 250,000 clones, 86% of them present only once. CDR3 length equals 15 residues. Germline lookup yields CDR1 MNHEY and CDR2 SVGAGI. V dropped 7 bases and J dropped 4 bases, with 19 bases sitting between them. Sequencing input: peripheral blood. V usage is TRBV6-5 and J usage is TRBJ1-2; D ambiguous. This clonotype originated in a man aged 80 or over with acute or convalescent COVID-19. The CDR3 nucleotides read TGTGCCAGCACTAAGATGGCAGGCGCAGGCTATGGCTACACCTTC. Translating gives CASTKMAGAGYGYTF.